The clone carrying this T cell receptor (beta chain) occurred once. This record comes from a study of blood T cell repertoires in COVID-19. Study context: The samples span acute and convalescent COVID-19 from the United States, Italy and Spain. Sample material is recorded as cDNA or gDNA derived from T cells, B-cell-depleted T cells, or PBMCs.

In the original workflow: Counts of nucleated cells, estimated from reference gene primer amplification, were obtained. Assay used: immunoSEQ multiplex PCR; TCRdb lists only in-frame clones, some missing. The DNA was the basis for D and trimming; V, J and clone size are from that table. In the table there are more than 200,000 clones, roughly three quarters of which are singletons. The CDR3 extends over 15 amino acids. Germline loops: CDR1 MGHRA, CDR2 YSYEKL. Trimming cost V 1 base and J 6 bases; bases outside gene matches: 6. The chain recombines TRBV4-1 with TRBJ2-1; TRBD1 aligns across 7 bases. This TCR was recovered from a woman aged 40-49 years with active or convalescent COVID-19. Material: peripheral blood. The CDR3 sequence: CASSQVWAGGNEQFF. In nucleotides, the CDR3 is TGCGCCAGCAGCCAAGTGTGGGCAGGGGGCAATGAGCAGTTCTTC.